This TCR beta chain was profiled in a study of preoperative IRX-2 immunotherapy in early breast cancer. Generated by immunoSEQ multiplex PCR, the TCRdb table keeps only in-frame clones and is missing some. Among more than 3,000 clones, approximately 70% were seen once, and the ten largest hold roughly 9%. Specified treatment: preoperative locoregional IRX-2 cytokine immunotherapy. Patients received preoperative, locoregional IRX-2 cytokine immunotherapy in a phase Ib study. Trimming stripped 3 bases from V and 6 bases from J, with 13 bases between. The germline CDR1 and CDR2 sequences are SGHNT and YENEEA. The CDR3 extends over 14 amino acids.

This clonotype was sampled from a human donor with breast cancer. The chain couples TRBV11-3 to TRBJ2-3; D unresolved. The sample in question was tumor tissue, obtained before IRX-2 immunotherapy. CDR3 residues: CASSLASRADTQYF. CDR3 DNA sequence: TGTGCCAGCAGCTTGGCCTCCCGCGCGGATACGCAGTATTTT.